The 4 T cell receptor beta chains below were found in one sample sequenced in a study of identical twins (dated by TCRdb to the mid-2010s). To prepare the library, 5' RACE was applied. The listed sequencing device is Illumina HiSeq 2000. TCRdb reanalyzed the raw reads on its own, using fastp at Q25 for trimming and MiXCR for clone calling, and kept in-frame beta chains. CDR3 protein sequences are deduplicated, and each keeps its most common genes and DNA. The sample table contains 640,000 or so distinct CDR3 sequences; only one count was recorded for over 5% of them. The ten largest account for around 1.9% of the sample. The sequenced sample was naive T cells sorted from blood. This specimen's cell subset or site label, interpreted: cells isolated with a human naive T-cell isolation kit. Source of these receptors: a man aged 18-30 years in good health.

This clonotype appeared a few times. V gene TRBV27 combines with J gene TRBJ2-3; D unclear. This CDR3 spans 14 amino acids. V gave up 4 bases and J gave up 5 bases, with 13 bases separating them. The V gene's germline CDR1 is MNHEY and CDR2 SMNVEV (reference sequence). CDR3 nucleotide sequence: TGTGCCAGCAGTTCTCTACTCACCGGAGATACGCAGTATTTT. The encoded protein is CASSSLLTGDTQYF.

The genes are TRBV30 and TRBJ2-2; D is uncertain. V gave up 4 bases and J gave up 3 bases, with 9 bases separating them. The CDR3 loop spans 13 amino acids. The V gene's germline CDR1 is GTSNPN and CDR2 SVGIG (reference sequence). In DNA form, the CDR3 reads TGTGCCTGGACAGTCCATCACACCGGGGAGCTGTTTTTT. Translation gives CAWTVHHTGELFF. The full variable domain, rest sourced from reference TRBV30 and TRBJ2-2, is SQTIHQWPATLVQPVGSPLSLECTVEGTSNPNLYWYRQAAGRGLQLLFYSVGIGQISSEVPQNLSASRPQDRQFILSSKKLLLSDSGFYLCAWTVHHTGELFFGEGSRLTVL.

Many counts were recorded for this clonotype. The V call is TRBV11-2, the J call TRBJ2-1; possibly TRBD1 or TRBD2 for D (5 bases each). V lost 4 bases and J lost 5, with 15 bases in between. Germline CDR1 SGHAT, CDR2 FQNNGV. CDR3 length: 15 residues. CDR3 nucleotides: TGTGCCAGCAGCTCACCTTCGGGACGTCACAATGAGCAGTTCTTC. It encodes CASSSPSGRHNEQFF.

This clonotype has at least ten counts. The chain has TRBV3-1 and TRBJ2-7, with a possible D match to TRBD2 (6 bases). Per the germline V gene, CDR1 is LGHDT and CDR2 is YNNKEL (reference sequence). CDR3 size: 15 residues. With 8 bases removed from V and 0 bases from J, the gap between germline ends came to 17 bases. The CDR3 is CASGKTRGASYEQYF. The CDR3 nucleotides read TGTGCCAGCGGAAAGACTAGAGGCGCCTCCTACGAGCAGTACTTC.